The sequence of this T cell receptor (beta chain) was determined in a study of CD8+ T cells in alopecia areata. Overall study results and limits: It was lesional scalp, especially alopecia totalis/universalis, that showed higher clonality than normal scalp.

This CDR3 contains 16 residues. V lost 4 bases to trimming and J lost 2 bases, with 17 bases between them. The germline gives CDR1 SGHTA, CDR2 FQGNSA. The treatment: oral pan-JAK inhibitor, 5-10 mg twice daily. CD4+ and CD8+ T cells were sorted from PBMCs. About this clone: The antigen is not known.

Extracted RNA was reverse transcribed into cDNA, the sequencing template. TCRdb's table, derived via immunoSEQ multiplex PCR, lists solely in-frame clones and lacks some. The data contain about 210,000 clones, 50% to 75% of them singletons. Sample: CD4+ T cells sorted from blood, taken at week 4, from a patient treated with tofacitinib. This receptor was identified in a human donor with alopecia areata. V is TRBV7-2 and J is TRBJ1-2; tentatively, D is TRBD1 (6 bases). The chain's CDR3 is CASSSGSLRGNYGYTF. DNA for the CDR3: TGTGCCAGCAGCTCGGGCTCCCTCAGGGGCAACTATGGCTACACCTTC.